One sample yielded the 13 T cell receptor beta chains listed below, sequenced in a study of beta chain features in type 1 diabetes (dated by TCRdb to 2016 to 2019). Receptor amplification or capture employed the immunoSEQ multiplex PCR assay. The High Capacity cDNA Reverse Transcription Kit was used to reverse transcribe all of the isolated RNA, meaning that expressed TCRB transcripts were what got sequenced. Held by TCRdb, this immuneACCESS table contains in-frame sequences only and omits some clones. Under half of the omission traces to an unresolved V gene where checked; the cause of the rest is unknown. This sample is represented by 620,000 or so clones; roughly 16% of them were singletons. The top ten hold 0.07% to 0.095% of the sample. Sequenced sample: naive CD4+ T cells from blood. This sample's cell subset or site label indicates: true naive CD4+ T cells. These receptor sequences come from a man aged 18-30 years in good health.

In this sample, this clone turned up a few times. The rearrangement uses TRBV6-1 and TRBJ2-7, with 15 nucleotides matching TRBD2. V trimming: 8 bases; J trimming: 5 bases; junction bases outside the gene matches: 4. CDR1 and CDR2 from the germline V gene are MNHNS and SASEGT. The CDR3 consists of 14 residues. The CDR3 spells CASRGLAGGHEQYF. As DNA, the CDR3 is TGTGCCAGCCGGGGACTAGCGGGAGGTCACGAGCAGTACTTC.

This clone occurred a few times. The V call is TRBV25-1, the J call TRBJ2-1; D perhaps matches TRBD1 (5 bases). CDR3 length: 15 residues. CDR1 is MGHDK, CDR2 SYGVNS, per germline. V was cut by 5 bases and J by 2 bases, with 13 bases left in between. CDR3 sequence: CASSTTQAPYNEQFF. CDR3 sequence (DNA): TGTGCCAGCAGTACCACACAGGCCCCCTACAATGAGCAGTTCTTC.

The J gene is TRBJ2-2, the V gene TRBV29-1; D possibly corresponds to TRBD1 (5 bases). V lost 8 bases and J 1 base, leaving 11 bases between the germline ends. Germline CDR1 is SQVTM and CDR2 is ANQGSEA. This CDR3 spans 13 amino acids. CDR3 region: CSFGHKNTGELFF. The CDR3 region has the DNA TGCAGCTTTGGACACAAGAACACCGGGGAGCTGTTTTTT.

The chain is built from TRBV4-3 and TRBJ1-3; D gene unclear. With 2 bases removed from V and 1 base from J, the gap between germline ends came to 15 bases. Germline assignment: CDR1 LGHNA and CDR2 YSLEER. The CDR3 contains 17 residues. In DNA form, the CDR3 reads TGCGCCAGCAGCCAAAATCGGGCACATGGGTCTGGAAACACCATATATTTT. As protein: CASSQNRAHGSGNTIYF.

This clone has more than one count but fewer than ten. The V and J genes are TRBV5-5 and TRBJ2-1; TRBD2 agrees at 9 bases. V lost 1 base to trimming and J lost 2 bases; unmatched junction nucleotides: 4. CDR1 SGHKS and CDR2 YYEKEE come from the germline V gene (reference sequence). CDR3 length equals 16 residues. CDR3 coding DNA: TGTGCCAGCAGCTTGCAGATAGCGGGAGCCTACAATGAGCAGTTCTTC. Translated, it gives CASSLQIAGAYNEQFF.

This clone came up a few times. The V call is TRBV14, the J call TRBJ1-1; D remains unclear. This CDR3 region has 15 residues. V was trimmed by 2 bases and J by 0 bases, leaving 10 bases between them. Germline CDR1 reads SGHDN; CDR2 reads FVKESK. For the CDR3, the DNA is TGTGCCAGCAGCCAAACTAGTCGTGTGAACACTGAAGCTTTCTTT. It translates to CASSQTSRVNTEAFF.

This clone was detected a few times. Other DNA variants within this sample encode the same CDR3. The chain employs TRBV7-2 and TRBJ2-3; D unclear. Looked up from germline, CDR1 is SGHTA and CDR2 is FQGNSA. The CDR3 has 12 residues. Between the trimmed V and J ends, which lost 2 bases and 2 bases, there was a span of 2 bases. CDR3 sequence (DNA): TGTGCCAGCAGCTTACCCACAGATACGCAGTATTTT. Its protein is CASSLPTDTQYF.

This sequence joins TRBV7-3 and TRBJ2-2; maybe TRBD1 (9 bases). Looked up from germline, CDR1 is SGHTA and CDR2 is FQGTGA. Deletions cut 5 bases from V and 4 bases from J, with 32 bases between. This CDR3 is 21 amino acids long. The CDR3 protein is CASSLRGQGRTSSYLTGELFF. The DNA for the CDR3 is TGTGCCAGCAGCCTCCGAGGACAGGGGAGGACTAGCTCCTACCTCACCGGGGAGCTGTTTTTT.

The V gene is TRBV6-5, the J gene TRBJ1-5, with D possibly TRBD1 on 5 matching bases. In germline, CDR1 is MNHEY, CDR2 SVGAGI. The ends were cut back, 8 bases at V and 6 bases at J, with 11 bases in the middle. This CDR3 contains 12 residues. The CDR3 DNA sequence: TGTGCCAGCGGGACCTGGGGTCAGCCCCAGCATTTT. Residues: CASGTWGQPQHF.

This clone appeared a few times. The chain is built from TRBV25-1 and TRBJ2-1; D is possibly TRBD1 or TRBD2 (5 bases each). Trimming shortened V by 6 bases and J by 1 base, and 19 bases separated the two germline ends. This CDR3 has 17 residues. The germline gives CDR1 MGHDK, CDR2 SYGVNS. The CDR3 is CASSLRGLATSYNEQFF. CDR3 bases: TGTGCCAGCAGCCTAAGGGGCTTAGCGACGTCCTACAATGAGCAGTTCTTC.

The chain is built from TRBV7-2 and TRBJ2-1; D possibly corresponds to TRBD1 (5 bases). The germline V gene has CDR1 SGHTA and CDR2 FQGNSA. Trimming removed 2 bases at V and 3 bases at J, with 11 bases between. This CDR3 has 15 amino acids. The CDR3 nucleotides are TGTGCCAGCAGCTTACAGGGTTCCCTCTACAATGAGCAGTTCTTC. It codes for CASSLQGSLYNEQFF.

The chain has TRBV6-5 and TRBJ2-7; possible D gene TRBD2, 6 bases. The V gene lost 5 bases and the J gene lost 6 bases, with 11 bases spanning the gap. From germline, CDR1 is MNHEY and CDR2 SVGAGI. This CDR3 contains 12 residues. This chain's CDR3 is CASSLRGAEQYF. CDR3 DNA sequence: TGTGCCAGCAGTCTGCGGGGCGCCGAGCAGTACTTC.

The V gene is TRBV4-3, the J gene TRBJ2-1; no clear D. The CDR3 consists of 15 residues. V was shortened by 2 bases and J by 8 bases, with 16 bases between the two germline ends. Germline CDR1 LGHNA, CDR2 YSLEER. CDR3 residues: CASSQRAAKVDEQFF. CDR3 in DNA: TGCGCCAGCAGCCAACGGGCGGCAAAGGTGGATGAGCAGTTCTTC.